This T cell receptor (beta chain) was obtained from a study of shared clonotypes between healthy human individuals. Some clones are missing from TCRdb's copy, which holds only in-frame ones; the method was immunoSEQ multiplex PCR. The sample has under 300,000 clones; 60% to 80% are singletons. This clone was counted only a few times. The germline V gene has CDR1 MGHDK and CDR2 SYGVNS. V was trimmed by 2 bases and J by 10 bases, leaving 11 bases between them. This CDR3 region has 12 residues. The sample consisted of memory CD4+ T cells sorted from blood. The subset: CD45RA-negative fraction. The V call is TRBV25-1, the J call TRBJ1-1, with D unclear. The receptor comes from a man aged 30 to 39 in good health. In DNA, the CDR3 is TGTGCCAGCAGTGAACTTATCGGCGTAGCTTTCTTT. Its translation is CASSELIGVAFF.